The T cell receptor beta chain described here comes from a study of shared clonotypes between healthy human individuals. Sequencing used immunoSEQ multiplex PCR; TCRdb keeps in-frame clones, though not all of them. The sample has roughly 1 million clones; more than 65% are singletons. Per the germline V gene, CDR1 is MNHEY and CDR2 is SVGAGI. Trimming took 6 bases from V and 2 from J; bases not matched to a gene: 6. This CDR3 spans 15 amino acids. The clonotype comes from a man between 18 and 29 years old in good health. Sequenced: memory CD4+ T cells sorted from blood. Described subset: CD45RA-negative fraction. The J gene is TRBJ1-5, the V gene TRBV6-5, with 8 bases fitting TRBD1. The DNA of the CDR3 is TGTGCCAGCAGGCCTGACAGGGGCGGCAATCAGCCCCAGCATTTT. Its translation is CASRPDRGGNQPQHF.